This T cell receptor beta chain came from a study of T cell responses to AZD1222 COVID-19 vaccine. Study conclusions and caveats: Repertoire collection took place solely once the T cell response had peaked. White British people made up most donors, females outnumbered males, and clonal diversity was possibly underestimated. Nearly half of spike-specific TCRs reportedly go after variant regions that carry no mutations.

The table came from immunoSEQ multiplex PCR; TCRdb's copy has only in-frame clones and leaves some out. The data hold roughly 150,000 clones, with 75% to 90% observed a single time. The germline CDR1 and CDR2 sequences are SGHRS and YFSETQ. The CDR3 has 13 residues. V lost 7 bases to trimming and J lost 2 bases; unmatched junction nucleotides: 4. Concerning this clone itself: The antigen is not known.

The chain has TRBV5-1 and TRBJ1-2; TRBD1 matches at 8 bases. Sequencing used peripheral blood, obtained on day 0 of AZD1222 vaccination. This receptor was identified in an adult in good health. CDR3 DNA: TGCGCCAGCGGACAGGGATGGAACTATGGCTACACCTTC. It translates to CASGQGWNYGYTF.